These T cell receptor beta chains were read from a single sample in a study of cytomegalovirus exposure and HLA in healthy donors. TCRdb keeps only in-frame clones here, not all; method: immunoSEQ multiplex PCR. Of approximately 100,000 clones listed, around nine tenths are singletons. Sequencing was performed on PBMCs. The receptors here all came from a woman aged 25 to 45 in good health and CMV-seronegative. Both conserved end residues are part of each CDR3. A D gene is named only where the DNA matches it firmly.

TRBV5-1	TRBJ2-5	.	CASSSQRETQYF
TRBV7-3	TRBJ2-7	TRBD2	CASSPSGGTSYEQYF
TRBV7-3	TRBJ2-3	.	CASSLGGVASFADTQYF
TRBV6-1	TRBJ2-7	.	CASSEAGTAYEQYF
TRBV5-1	TRBJ1-1	.	CASSLQGNTEAFF
TRBV7-2	TRBJ2-7	TRBD2	CASSPLREARYEQYF
TRBV28	TRBJ1-4	TRBD1	CASFPGTANEKLFF
TRBV5-4	TRBJ2-5	TRBD2	CASSLGRGGMQTQYF
TRBV4-1	TRBJ2-1	TRBD1	CASSPPNQDRVAWFF
TRBV2	TRBJ2-7	TRBD1	CASGIDRVSYEQYF
TRBV7-9	TRBJ2-1	.	CASRPNRGEQFF
TRBV7-7	TRBJ2-5	TRBD2	CASSLDRTSPGTQYF
TRBV7-9	TRBJ1-2	TRBD1	CASSRDRYGYTF
TRBV6-5	TRBJ2-7	.	CASSDTGHSYEQYF
TRBV6-5	TRBJ2-7	.	CASMTLGRSYEQYF
TRBV29-1	TRBJ2-5	.	CSVPQGRETQYF
TRBV14	TRBJ1-4	TRBD1	CASSLQGAQEKLFF
TRBV2	TRBJ2-2	TRBD2	CASKLASGNTGELFF
TRBV6-1	TRBJ2-7	TRBD1	CASSPTGDEQYF
TRBV27	TRBJ2-1	TRBD1	CASSSGTGVNYNEQFF
TRBV4-1	TRBJ2-7	TRBD2	CASSQDRGLAGVEQYF
TRBV7-9	TRBJ2-3	TRBD1	CASSFEGGRDTQYF
TRBV18	TRBJ1-2	.	CASSPWQGKSGYTF
TRBV4-3	TRBJ2-2	.	CASSKTVNTGELFF
TRBV19	TRBJ2-1	TRBD2	CASTPLVTSGRLGEQFF
TRBV7-9	TRBJ2-5	TRBD2	CASSFWTSGGQETQYF
TRBV4-3	TRBJ2-7	TRBD1	CASSQEPQGASEQYF
TRBV19	TRBJ1-1	.	CASSIQEGTEAFF
TRBV27	TRBJ2-7	.	CASSLGGLRSYEQYF
TRBV10-3	TRBJ1-1	.	CAISEPSRSTEAFF
TRBV6-5	TRBJ1-2	TRBD1	CASTQGARNYGYTF
TRBV5-4	TRBJ2-3	.	CASSVTGFADTQYF
TRBV9	TRBJ2-5	.	CASSAGLTVETQYF
TRBV13	TRBJ2-3	TRBD2	CASSALVGGLTSGSTDTQYF
TRBV10-3	TRBJ2-7	TRBD1	CAISGDRITYEQYF
TRBV15	TRBJ2-1	.	CATSPQGDNEQFF
TRBV4-3	TRBJ1-4	.	CASSHPGALGEKLFF
TRBV2	TRBJ1-1	TRBD1	CASSLDQGENTEAFF
TRBV5-1	TRBJ2-3	.	CASSLSGGTRGLTQYF
TRBV13	TRBJ2-1	.	CASSFGQLEQFF
TRBV10-3	TRBJ2-2	TRBD2	CAISDERREGTGELFF
TRBV7-3	TRBJ1-1	.	CASSKSGRTEAFF